These T cell receptor beta chains were read from a single sample in a study of shared clonotypes between healthy human individuals. The method was immunoSEQ multiplex PCR; TCRdb's version includes in-frame clones alone and lacks a portion of them. The repertoire includes more than 2 million clones, 95% of them detected once, and approximately 0.13% sits in the top ten. The sequenced sample consisted of naive CD4+ T cells sorted from blood. Source of these receptors: a man younger than 35 in good health. Each CDR3 is given with its conserved first and last residue. A D gene is named only where the DNA matches it firmly. A row's size may be missing; if present it is once, few, many or a size class.

clone_size: once
v_call: TRBV2
j_call: TRBJ1-2
d_call: NA
cdr3_nt: TGTGCCAGCAGTGAGCCCCTCCTGGCAGGGCGCTATGGCTACACCTTC
cdr3_aa: CASSEPLLAGRYGYTF

clone_size: NA
v_call: TRBV6-5
j_call: TRBJ1-3
d_call: NA
cdr3_nt: TGTGCCACCAAAACTACGACCTCTGGAAACACCATATATTTT
cdr3_aa: CATKTTTSGNTIYF

clone_size: NA
v_call: TRBV7-9
j_call: TRBJ1-1
d_call: NA
cdr3_nt: TGTGCCACGCTCCAGGTCACTGAAGCTTTCTTT
cdr3_aa: CATLQVTEAFF

clone_size: NA
v_call: TRBV29-1
j_call: TRBJ2-1
d_call: NA
cdr3_nt: TGCAGCGTCTCCCCAGTCCGGGACCGAAACAATGAGCAGTTCTTC
cdr3_aa: CSVSPVRDRNNEQFF

clone_size: once
v_call: TRBV6-6
j_call: TRBJ1-1
d_call: NA
cdr3_nt: TGTGCCAGCAGTTATGGGGATTTGAACACTGAAGCTTTCTTT
cdr3_aa: CASSYGDLNTEAFF

clone_size: NA
v_call: TRBV10-2
j_call: TRBJ1-2
d_call: TRBD1
cdr3_nt: TGCGCCAGCATGCGGAACCCGGGACAGGATGGCTACACCTTC
cdr3_aa: CASMRNPGQDGYTF

clone_size: NA
v_call: TRBV6-5
j_call: TRBJ1-4
d_call: NA
cdr3_nt: TGTGCCAGCAGTCGCCGGACCTTTCTGGGGGAAAAACTGTTTTTT
cdr3_aa: CASSRRTFLGEKLFF

clone_size: NA
v_call: TRBV5-1
j_call: TRBJ1-6
d_call: NA
cdr3_nt: TGCGCCAGCAGCTTGTTCGGCGGGGATAATTCACCCCTCCACTTT
cdr3_aa: CASSLFGGDNSPLHF

clone_size: NA
v_call: TRBV18
j_call: TRBJ2-2
d_call: NA
cdr3_nt: TGTGCCAGCTCACCACCGAGGGGGAACACCGGGGAGCTGTTTTTT
cdr3_aa: CASSPPRGNTGELFF

clone_size: NA
v_call: TRBV29-1
j_call: TRBJ1-5
d_call: NA
cdr3_nt: TGCAGCGTTGGTTCGGGTAATCAGCCCCAGCATTTT
cdr3_aa: CSVGSGNQPQHF

clone_size: NA
v_call: TRBV7-2
j_call: TRBJ1-3
d_call: TRBD1
cdr3_nt: TGTGCCAGCAGCTCCAGGGGGCTCGGAAACACCATATATTTT
cdr3_aa: CASSSRGLGNTIYF

clone_size: NA
v_call: TRBV9
j_call: TRBJ1-1
d_call: NA
cdr3_nt: TGTGCCAGCAGCGTAGGACAGGCGAACACTGAAGCTTTCTTT
cdr3_aa: CASSVGQANTEAFF

clone_size: NA
v_call: TRBV2
j_call: TRBJ1-1
d_call: NA
cdr3_nt: TGTGCCAGCAGCAACGATGACGGGGTTCGGGCTTTCTTT
cdr3_aa: CASSNDDGVRAFF

clone_size: NA
v_call: TRBV30
j_call: TRBJ2-2
d_call: NA
cdr3_nt: TGTGCCTGGGGCCCTGGGGAGCTGTTTTTT
cdr3_aa: CAWGPGELFF

clone_size: NA
v_call: TRBV13
j_call: TRBJ2-2
d_call: NA
cdr3_nt: TGTGCCAGCAGCTTAGGCTACGGACGGGATCCGGGCACCGGGGAGCTGTTTTTT
cdr3_aa: CASSLGYGRDPGTGELFF

clone_size: NA
v_call: TRBV5-1
j_call: TRBJ2-3
d_call: NA
cdr3_nt: TGCGCCAGCAACCTCGGGGGCACAGATACGCAGTATTTT
cdr3_aa: CASNLGGTDTQYF

clone_size: NA
v_call: TRBV30
j_call: TRBJ2-3
d_call: NA
cdr3_nt: TGTGCCTGGAGTGTTGTGTTGGACCTTACAGATACGCAGTATTTT
cdr3_aa: CAWSVVLDLTDTQYF

clone_size: NA
v_call: TRBV10-3
j_call: TRBJ1-2
d_call: NA
cdr3_nt: TGTGCCATCAGTGAGACAGGTCTTGGCTACACCTTC
cdr3_aa: CAISETGLGYTF

clone_size: NA
v_call: TRBV27
j_call: TRBJ2-3
d_call: NA
cdr3_nt: TGTGCCAGCAGTTTAGTTAGGTCGGTTACGCAGTATTTT
cdr3_aa: CASSLVRSVTQYF

clone_size: NA
v_call: TRBV30
j_call: TRBJ2-7
d_call: NA
cdr3_nt: TGTGCCTGGAGAGGGGGGGCGATCTACGAGCAGTACTTC
cdr3_aa: CAWRGGAIYEQYF

clone_size: NA
v_call: TRBV27
j_call: TRBJ1-6
d_call: NA
cdr3_nt: TGTGCCAGCAGTTTATCGCCCAATTCACCCCTCCACTTT
cdr3_aa: CASSLSPNSPLHF

clone_size: NA
v_call: TRBV7-8
j_call: TRBJ1-1
d_call: TRBD1
cdr3_nt: TGTGCCAGCAGCCCCGGGAGGAGGGGGCTAATGAACACTGAAGCTTTCTTT
cdr3_aa: CASSPGRRGLMNTEAFF